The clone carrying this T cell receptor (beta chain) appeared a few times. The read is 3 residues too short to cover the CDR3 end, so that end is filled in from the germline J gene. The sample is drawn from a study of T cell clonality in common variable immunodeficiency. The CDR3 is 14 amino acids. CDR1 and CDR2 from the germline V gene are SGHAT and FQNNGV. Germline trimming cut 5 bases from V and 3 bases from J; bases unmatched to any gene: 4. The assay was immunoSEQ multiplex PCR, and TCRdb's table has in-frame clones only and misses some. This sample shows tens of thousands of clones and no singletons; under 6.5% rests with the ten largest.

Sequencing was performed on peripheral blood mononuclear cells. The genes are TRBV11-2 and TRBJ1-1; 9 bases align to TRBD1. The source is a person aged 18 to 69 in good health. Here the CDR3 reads CASSTRTGDTEAFF. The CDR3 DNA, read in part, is TGTGCCAGCAGCACACGGACAGGGGACACTGAA.